This T cell receptor (beta chain) was profiled in a study of T-cell memory formation after mild COVID-19. Study outcomes and limitations: SARS-CoV-2 specificity was not confirmed for second-wave clones peaking on day 37.

Details on this clonotype: What it recognizes is unknown.

The authors produced TCR alpha and TCR beta cDNA libraries with sample barcodes and UMIs by 5'RACE using constant-segment primers. TCRdb fed the 5' RACE reads into MiXCR, producing one record per CDR3 protein. This table holds over 350,000 distinct CDR3 sequences, about 15% found once. V was shortened by 2 bases and J by 1 base, with 5 bases between the two germline ends. The CDR3 length is 14 residues. In germline, CDR1 is MGHRA, CDR2 YSYEKL. The sample was PBMCs or a T cell subset sorted from them (not recorded which). The chain has TRBV4-1 and TRBJ2-2, with D uncertain. The TCR was taken from a man aged 18 to 35 who had mild COVID-19 (a few samples of this study predate the infection). Cell type and time point are not known. DNA for the CDR3: TGCGCCAGCAGCCAATATTTGAACACCGGGGAGCTGTTTTTT. Amino acids: CASSQYLNTGELFF.